Below are 11 T cell receptor beta chains sequenced from a single sample in a study of cytomegalovirus exposure and HLA in healthy donors. Researchers ran the PCR with 60 Vbeta and 13 Jbeta primers. TCRdb's table, derived via immunoSEQ multiplex PCR, lists solely in-frame clones and lacks some. The sample contains 150,000 to 200,000 clones, around 84% of which appear only once. Sample: PBMCs. These receptor sequences come from a girl aged 2 to 9 in good health and CMV-seropositive.

The chain employs TRBV27 and TRBJ2-1; 9 bases line up with TRBD1. Germline CDR1 MNHEY, CDR2 SMNVEV (reference sequence). The CDR3 covers 14 residues. Trimming at V came to 3 bases and at J to 5 bases, leaving 2 bases not matched to a gene. The CDR3 DNA is TGTGCCAGCAGTTTGTGGGACAGGGACAATGAGCAGTTCTTC. Translation gives CASSLWDRDNEQFF.

This chain uses TRBV11-2 with TRBJ2-7; TRBD1 might be the D (6 bases). V gave up 2 bases and J gave up 3 bases, with 23 bases separating them. Per the germline V gene, CDR1 is SGHAT and CDR2 is FQNNGV. There are 18 residues in the CDR3. This CDR3 reads CASSLFWADRKLDYEQYF. The CDR3 nucleotides are TGTGCCAGCAGCTTATTTTGGGCGGACAGAAAATTAGACTACGAGCAGTACTTC. The whole variable domain, remainder taken from reference TRBV11-2 and TRBJ2-7, is EAGVAQSPRYKIIEKRQSVAFWCNPISGHATLYWYQQILGQGPKLLIQFQNNGVVDDSQLPKDRFSAERLKGVDSTLKIQPAKLEDSAVYLCASSLFWADRKLDYEQYFGPGTRLTVT.

This chain joins TRBV28 and TRBJ2-7, with 8 bases aligning to TRBD1. Germline lookup yields CDR1 MDHEN and CDR2 SYDVKM. With 6 bases clipped from V and 6 bases from J, the junction kept 7 bases outside the gene matches. The CDR3 has 13 residues. Here the CDR3 reads CASSYRTGSEQYF. The CDR3 DNA is TGTGCCAGCAGCTACAGGACAGGGAGCGAGCAGTACTTC.

This clone showed up just a few times. The J gene is TRBJ1-1, the V gene TRBV6-5; the D is unclear. With 2 bases removed from V and 2 bases from J, the gap between germline ends came to 9 bases. The CDR3 has 14 amino acids. CDR1 MNHEY and CDR2 SVGAGI come from the germline V gene. In DNA, the CDR3 is TGTGCCAGCAGTTACGCCGGCGGAAACACTGAAGCTTTCTTT. Protein: CASSYAGGNTEAFF.

The genes are TRBV2 and TRBJ2-7; 9 bases map to TRBD2. CDR1 is SNHLY and CDR2 is FYNNEI in the germline V gene. This CDR3 has 17 amino acids. With V trimmed by 3 bases and J by 1 base, 10 bases remained unmatched. For the CDR3, the DNA is TGTGCCAGCAGTGATTTGGGGGCTAGCGGGATTTCCTACGAGCAGTACTTC. Translation: CASSDLGASGISYEQYF.

V and J are TRBV5-6 and TRBJ2-2, with D unresolved. CDR1 SGHDT and CDR2 YYEEEE come from the germline V gene. This CDR3 spans 11 amino acids. V was trimmed by 1 base and J by 7 bases, leaving 2 bases between them. The CDR3 DNA reads TGTGCCAGCAGCTTGTACGGGGAGCTGTTTTTT. Translated, it gives CASSLYGELFF.

This clone appeared a few times. The rearrangement joins TRBV5-6 to TRBJ1-4; D is ambiguous. CDR1 SGHDT and CDR2 YYEEEE come from the germline V gene. The CDR3 totals 14 residues. The V and J ends lost 2 bases and 5 bases respectively, with 10 bases between them. CDR3 region: CASSFLRENEKLFF. In nucleotides, the CDR3 is TGTGCCAGCAGCTTTCTCCGGGAGAATGAAAAACTGTTTTTT.

J is TRBJ2-7 and V is TRBV6-1; 7 bases agree with TRBD1. Looked up from germline, CDR1 is MNHNS and CDR2 is SASEGT. CDR3 length equals 13 residues. V was clipped by 8 bases and J by 1 base; unmatched bases: 5. The CDR3 DNA sequence: TGTGCCAGCGGACAGGTCAGATCCTACGAGCAGTACTTC. Residues: CASGQVRSYEQYF.

V usage is TRBV30 and J usage is TRBJ1-2; a possible D gene is TRBD1 (5 bases). V shed 2 bases and J shed 8 bases, with 18 bases lying between them. Per the germline V gene, CDR1 is GTSNPN and CDR2 is SVGIG (reference sequence). There are 14 residues in the CDR3. The CDR3 is CAWSPYGATWGYTF. The DNA of the CDR3 is TGTGCCTGGAGTCCCTATGGGGCTACTTGGGGCTACACCTTC.

This sequence joins TRBV28 and TRBJ1-1; D may be TRBD1 (5 bases). The germline CDR1 and CDR2 sequences are MDHEN and SYDVKM. This CDR3 is built from 15 residues. Trimming removed 7 bases from V and 0 bases from J, with 15 bases in between. DNA for the CDR3: TGTGCCAGCAATTCCCCGACAGAGATGAACACTGAAGCTTTCTTT. Translation gives CASNSPTEMNTEAFF.

V and J are TRBV27 and TRBJ2-7; a possible D gene is TRBD2 (5 bases). Germline assignment: CDR1 MNHEY and CDR2 SMNVEV (reference sequence). The V end lost 0 bases, the J end lost 3 bases, and 12 bases lay between the germline ends. The CDR3 consists of 15 residues. CDR3 coding DNA: TGTGCCAGCAGTTTATCAGAACTACGGGGCTACGAGCAGTACTTC. Its translation: CASSLSELRGYEQYF.